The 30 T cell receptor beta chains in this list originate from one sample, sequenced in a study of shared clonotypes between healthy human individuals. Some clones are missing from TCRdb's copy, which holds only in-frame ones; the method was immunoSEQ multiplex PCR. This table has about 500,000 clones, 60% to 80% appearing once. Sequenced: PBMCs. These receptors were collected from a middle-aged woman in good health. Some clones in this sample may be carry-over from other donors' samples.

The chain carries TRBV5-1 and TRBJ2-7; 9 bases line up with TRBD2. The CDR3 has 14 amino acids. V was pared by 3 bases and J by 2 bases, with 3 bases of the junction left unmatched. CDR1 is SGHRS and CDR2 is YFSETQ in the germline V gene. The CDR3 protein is CASSSTSGTYEQYF. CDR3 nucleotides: TGCGCCAGCAGCTCGACTAGCGGCACCTACGAGCAGTACTTC.

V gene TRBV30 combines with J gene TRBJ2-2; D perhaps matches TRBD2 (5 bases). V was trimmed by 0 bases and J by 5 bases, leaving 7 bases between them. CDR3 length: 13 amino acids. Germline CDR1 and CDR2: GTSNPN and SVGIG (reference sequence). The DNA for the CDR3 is TGTGCCTGGAGTGTACGACTAACCGGGGAGCTGTTTTTT. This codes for CAWSVRLTGELFF.

CDR3 sequence: CASSPRRGSTEAFF. The CDR3 bases are TGTGCCAGCAGCCCCCGACGTGGGAGCACTGAAGCTTTCTTT. The chain has TRBV28 and TRBJ1-1; D unclear. The CDR3 sequence is 14 residues long. Per the germline V gene, CDR1 is MDHEN and CDR2 is SYDVKM. Trimming stripped 6 bases from V and 4 bases from J, with 15 bases between.

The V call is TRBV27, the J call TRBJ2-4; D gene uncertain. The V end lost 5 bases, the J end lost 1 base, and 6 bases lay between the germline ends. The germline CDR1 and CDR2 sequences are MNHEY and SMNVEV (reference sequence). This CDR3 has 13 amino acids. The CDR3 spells CASSPNAKNIQYF. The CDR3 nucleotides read TGTGCCAGCAGTCCGAACGCCAAAAACATTCAGTACTTC.

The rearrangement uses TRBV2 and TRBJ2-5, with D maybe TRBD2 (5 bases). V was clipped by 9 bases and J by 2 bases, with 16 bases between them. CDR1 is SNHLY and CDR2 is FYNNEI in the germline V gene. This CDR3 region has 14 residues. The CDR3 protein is CASSGNTGQETQYF. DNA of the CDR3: TGTGCCAGTTCCGGCAATACGGGGCAAGAGACCCAGTACTTC.

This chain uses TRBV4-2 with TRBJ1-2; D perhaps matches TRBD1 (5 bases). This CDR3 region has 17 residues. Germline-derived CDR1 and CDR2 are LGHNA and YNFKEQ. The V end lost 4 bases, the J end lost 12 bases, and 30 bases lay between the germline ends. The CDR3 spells CASSPGSGREYGYGHTF. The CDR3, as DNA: TGTGCCAGCAGCCCAGGGTCGGGCAGGGAGTACGGCTACGGCCACACCTTC.

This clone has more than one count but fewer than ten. This chain's CDR3 is CASSSLAGNNEQFF. CDR3 sequence (DNA): TGTGCCAGCAGCTCATTAGCGGGAAACAATGAGCAGTTCTTC. V gene TRBV7-2 combines with J gene TRBJ2-1; 8 bases line up with TRBD2. The germline V gene has CDR1 SGHTA and CDR2 FQGNSA. The CDR3 is 14 residues long. With V trimmed by 4 bases and J by 5 bases, 4 bases remained unmatched.

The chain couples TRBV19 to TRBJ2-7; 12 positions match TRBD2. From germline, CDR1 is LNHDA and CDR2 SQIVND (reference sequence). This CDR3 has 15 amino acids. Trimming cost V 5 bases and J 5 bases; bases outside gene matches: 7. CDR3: CASSPRTSGVHEQYF. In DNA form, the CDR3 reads TGTGCCAGTAGTCCGAGGACTAGCGGGGTCCACGAGCAGTACTTC.

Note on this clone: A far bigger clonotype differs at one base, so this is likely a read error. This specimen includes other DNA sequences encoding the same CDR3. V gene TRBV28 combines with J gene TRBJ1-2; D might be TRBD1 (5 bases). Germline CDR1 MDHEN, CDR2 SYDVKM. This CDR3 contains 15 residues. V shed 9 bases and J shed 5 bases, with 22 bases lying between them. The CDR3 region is CASSPVGRAGYGYTF. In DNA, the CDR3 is TGTGCCAGTAGTCCTGTAGGCAGGGCAGGGTATGGCTACACCTTC.

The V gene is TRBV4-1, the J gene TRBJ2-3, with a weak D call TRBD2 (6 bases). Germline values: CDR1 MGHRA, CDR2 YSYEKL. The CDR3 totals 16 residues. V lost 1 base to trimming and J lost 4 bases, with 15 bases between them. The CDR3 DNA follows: TGCGCCAGCAGCCAAGTGGAGGGAAGGAGTTCAGATACGCAGTATTTT. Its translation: CASSQVEGRSSDTQYF.

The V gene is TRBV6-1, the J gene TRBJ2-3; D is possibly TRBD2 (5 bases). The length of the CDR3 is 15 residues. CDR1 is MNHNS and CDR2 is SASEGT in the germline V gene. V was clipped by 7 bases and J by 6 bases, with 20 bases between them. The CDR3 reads CASMGFGGPGDTQYF. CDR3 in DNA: TGTGCCAGCATGGGTTTCGGCGGGCCGGGGGATACGCAGTATTTT.

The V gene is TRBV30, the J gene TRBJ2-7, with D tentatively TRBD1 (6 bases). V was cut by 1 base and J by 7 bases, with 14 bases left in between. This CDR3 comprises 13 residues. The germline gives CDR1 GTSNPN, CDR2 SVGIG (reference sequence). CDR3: CAWSGQGFGEQYF. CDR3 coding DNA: TGTGCCTGGAGTGGGCAGGGGTTTGGGGAGCAGTACTTC.

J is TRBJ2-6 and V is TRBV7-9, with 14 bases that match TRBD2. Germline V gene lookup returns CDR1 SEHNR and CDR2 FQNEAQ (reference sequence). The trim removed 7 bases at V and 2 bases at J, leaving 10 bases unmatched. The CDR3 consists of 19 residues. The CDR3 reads CASTPGTSGSLAGANVLTF. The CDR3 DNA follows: TGTGCCAGCACCCCCGGGACTAGCGGGAGTCTCGCTGGGGCCAACGTCCTGACTTTC.

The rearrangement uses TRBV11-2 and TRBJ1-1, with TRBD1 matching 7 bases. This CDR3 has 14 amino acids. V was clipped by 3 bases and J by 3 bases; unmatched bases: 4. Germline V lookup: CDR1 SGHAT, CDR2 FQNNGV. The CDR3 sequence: CASSLWQGDTEAFF. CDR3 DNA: TGTGCCAGCAGCTTGTGGCAGGGGGACACTGAAGCTTTCTTT.

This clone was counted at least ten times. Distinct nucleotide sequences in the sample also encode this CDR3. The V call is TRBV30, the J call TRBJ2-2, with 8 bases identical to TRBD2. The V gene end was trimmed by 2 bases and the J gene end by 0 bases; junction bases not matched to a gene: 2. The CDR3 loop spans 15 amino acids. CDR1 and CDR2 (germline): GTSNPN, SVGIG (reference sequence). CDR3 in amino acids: CAWSPGLANTGELFF. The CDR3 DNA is TGTGCCTGGAGTCCGGGACTAGCGAACACCGGGGAGCTGTTTTTT.

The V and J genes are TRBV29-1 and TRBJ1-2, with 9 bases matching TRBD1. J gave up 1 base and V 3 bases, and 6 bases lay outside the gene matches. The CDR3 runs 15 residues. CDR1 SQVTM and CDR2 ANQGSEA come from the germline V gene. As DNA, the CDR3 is TGCAGCGTTGAGGGGACAGGGTATGGTAACTATGGCTACACCTTC. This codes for CSVEGTGYGNYGYTF.

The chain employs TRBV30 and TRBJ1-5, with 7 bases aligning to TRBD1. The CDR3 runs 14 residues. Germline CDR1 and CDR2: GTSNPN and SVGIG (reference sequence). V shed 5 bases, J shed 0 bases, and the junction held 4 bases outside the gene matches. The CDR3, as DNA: TGTGCCTGGGGGACAGTCAATAGCAATCAGCCCCAGCATTTT. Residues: CAWGTVNSNQPQHF.

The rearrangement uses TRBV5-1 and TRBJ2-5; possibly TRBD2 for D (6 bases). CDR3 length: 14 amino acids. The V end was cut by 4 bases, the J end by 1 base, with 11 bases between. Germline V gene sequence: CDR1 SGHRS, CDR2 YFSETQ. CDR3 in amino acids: CASSPGGFQETQYF. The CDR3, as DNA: TGCGCCAGCAGCCCCGGAGGGTTCCAAGAGACCCAGTACTTC. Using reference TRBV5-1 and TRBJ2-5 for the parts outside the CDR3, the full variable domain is KAGVTQTPRYLIKTRGQQVTLSCSPISGHRSVSWYQQTPGQGLQFLFEYFSETQRNKGNFPGRFSGRQFSNSRSEMNVSTLELGDSALYLCASSPGGFQETQYFGPGTRLLVL.

The CDR3 DNA sequence: TGTGCCTGGAGGGCGAGTGCTAACTATGGCTACACCTTC. Its translation: CAWRASANYGYTF. The V and J genes are TRBV30 and TRBJ1-2; D is undetermined. In germline, CDR1 is GTSNPN, CDR2 SVGIG (reference sequence). This CDR3 comprises 13 residues. The ends were cut back, 3 bases at V and 0 bases at J, with 8 bases in the middle.

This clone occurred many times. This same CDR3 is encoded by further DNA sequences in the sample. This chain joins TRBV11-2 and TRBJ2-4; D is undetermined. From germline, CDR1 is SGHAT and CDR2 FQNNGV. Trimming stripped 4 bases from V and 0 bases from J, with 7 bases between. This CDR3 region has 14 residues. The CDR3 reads CASSYRLAKNIQYF. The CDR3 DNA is TGTGCCAGCAGCTACCGGCTAGCCAAAAACATTCAGTACTTC.

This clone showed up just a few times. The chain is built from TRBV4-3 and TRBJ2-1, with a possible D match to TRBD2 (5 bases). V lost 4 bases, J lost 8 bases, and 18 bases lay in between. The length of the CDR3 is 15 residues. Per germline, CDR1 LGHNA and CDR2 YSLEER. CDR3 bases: TGCGCCAGCAGCCCTTCTTTAGGAGGTGCGGATGAGCAGTTCTTC. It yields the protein CASSPSLGGADEQFF.

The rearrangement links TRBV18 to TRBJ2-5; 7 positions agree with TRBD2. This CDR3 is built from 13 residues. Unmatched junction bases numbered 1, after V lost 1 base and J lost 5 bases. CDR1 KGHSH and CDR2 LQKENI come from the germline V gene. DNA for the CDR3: TGTGCCAGCTCACCACGGGAGGGGGAGACCCAGTACTTC. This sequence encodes CASSPREGETQYF.

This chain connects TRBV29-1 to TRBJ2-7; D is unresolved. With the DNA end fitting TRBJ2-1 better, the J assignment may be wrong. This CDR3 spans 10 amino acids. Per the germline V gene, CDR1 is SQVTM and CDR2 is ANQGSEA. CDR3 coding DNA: TGCAGCGTTGGGCCTTCCGAGCAGTTCTTC. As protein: CSVGPSEQFF.

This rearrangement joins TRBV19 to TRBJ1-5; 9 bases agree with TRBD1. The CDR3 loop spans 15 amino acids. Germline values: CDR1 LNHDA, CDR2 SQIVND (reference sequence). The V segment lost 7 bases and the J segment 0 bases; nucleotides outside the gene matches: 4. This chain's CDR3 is CASMTGGNSNQPQHF. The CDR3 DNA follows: TGTGCCAGTATGACAGGGGGGAATAGCAATCAGCCCCAGCATTTT.

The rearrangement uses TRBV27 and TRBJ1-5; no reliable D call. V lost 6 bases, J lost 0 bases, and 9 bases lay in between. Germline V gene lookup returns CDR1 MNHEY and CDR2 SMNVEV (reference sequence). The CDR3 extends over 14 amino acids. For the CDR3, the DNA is TGTGCCAGCAGCCCCGGGGATAGCAATCAGCCCCAGCATTTT. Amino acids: CASSPGDSNQPQHF.

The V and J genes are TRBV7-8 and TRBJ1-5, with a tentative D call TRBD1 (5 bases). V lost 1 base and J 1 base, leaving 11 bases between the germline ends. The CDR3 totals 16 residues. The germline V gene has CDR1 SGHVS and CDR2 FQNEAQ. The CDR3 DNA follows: TGTGCCAGCAGCTTAGAAGGCAGGGTGAGCAATCAGCCCCAGCATTTT. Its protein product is CASSLEGRVSNQPQHF.

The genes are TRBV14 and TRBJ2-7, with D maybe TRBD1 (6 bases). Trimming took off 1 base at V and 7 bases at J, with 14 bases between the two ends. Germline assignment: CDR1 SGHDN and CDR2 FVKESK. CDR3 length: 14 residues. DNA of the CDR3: TGTGCCAGCAGCCAAGGCACTATCCAGGGGGAGCAGTACTTC. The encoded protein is CASSQGTIQGEQYF.

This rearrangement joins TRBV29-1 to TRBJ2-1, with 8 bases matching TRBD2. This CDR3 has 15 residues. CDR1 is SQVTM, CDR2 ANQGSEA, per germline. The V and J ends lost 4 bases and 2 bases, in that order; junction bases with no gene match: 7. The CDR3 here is CSVVRTSSPYNEQFF. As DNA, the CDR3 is TGCAGCGTTGTAAGGACTAGCAGTCCCTACAATGAGCAGTTCTTC.

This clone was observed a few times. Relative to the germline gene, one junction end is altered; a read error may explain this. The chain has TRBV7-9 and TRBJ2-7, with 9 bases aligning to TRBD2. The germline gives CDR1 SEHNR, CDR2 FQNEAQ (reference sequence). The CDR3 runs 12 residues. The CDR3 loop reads CASSAPQGAGGF. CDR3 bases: TGTGCCAGCAGCGCCCCGCAGGGAGCGGGAGGTTTC.

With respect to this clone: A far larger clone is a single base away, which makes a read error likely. CDR3 bases: TGCAGCGTTAATGCTGGGGGGACGGGAAACACCATATATTTT. It translates to CSVNAGGTGNTIYF. The J gene is TRBJ1-3, the V gene TRBV29-1, with D possibly TRBD1 on 5 matching bases. The germline V gene has CDR1 SQVTM and CDR2 ANQGSEA. This CDR3 is built from 14 residues. V gave up 5 bases and J gave up 4 bases, with 15 bases separating them.